This entry is about one T cell receptor beta chain. This clone was detected only once. The specificity of this receptor is unknown. Base qualities are not provided; no much larger clone lies one nucleotide away. The CDR3 regions of human TCRbeta chains were subjected to immunosequencing. From the authors' description of their analysis: TCRs in the repertoires were compared against a reference library of SARS-CoV-2-specific TCRs that had been generated with the MIRA antigen-specificity platform. Breadth was defined as the fraction of unique TCRs that were SARS-CoV-2-associated, and depth was defined as the fraction of total T cells that were SARS-CoV-2-associated. Using the MIRA data, every spike-specific TCR was mapped to the spike region that the TCR reacted to and assigned to either a CD4 or a CD8 class. Log10-transformed breadth and depth values were compared by one-way ANOVA with Sidak's multiple comparisons tests. TCRdb re-hosts the immuneACCESS table, in-frame sequences only. Its copies lack some clones; in the studies checked, an unresolved V gene accounts for under half of them, and the cause for the rest is not known. The D gene and trimming were derived from the DNA, and the V and J assignments and clone size from that table. Present in this sample are about 130,000 clones, roughly 90% of which were seen just once. The leading ten clones occupy 4% to 5.5% of the sample.

The data were obtained in a study of T cell responses to AZD1222 COVID-19 vaccine (dated by TCRdb to 2020 to 2022). As for the study more broadly: AZD1222 recipients whose second dose came at about 4 weeks and those whose second dose came at about 12 weeks were combined into one group, since spike-specific TCR depth and breadth did not differ between the two schedules. A total of approximately 230 trial participants underwent TCR sequencing, of whom 207 received two doses of AZD1222 and about 25 received two doses of the MenACWY control vaccine. Trial participants were enrolled into age subgroups of 18-55, 56-69 and 70-plus years, which contained approximately 150, 28 and 58 TCR-sequenced participants, respectively.

The CDR3 runs 13 amino acids, cysteine and phenylalanine included. The DNA shown is the 39-base CDR3, in frame from base 1. Looking up the germline V gene (reference sequence) yields CDR1 GTSNPN and CDR2 SVGIG. Cut back by 0 bases and 6 bases, the V and J ends lie 12 bases apart. This specimen's time point label, interpreted: baseline before first vaccination. Samples from vaccinated people were obtained from the UK trials COV001 and COV002, which included a single-blind randomized controlled phase 2/3 trial of AZD1222 (ChAdOx1 nCoV-19) in healthy adults. For TCRbeta chain sequencing, PBMC samples were collected from trial participants at day 0 and at day 28 after the second dose. Paper-wide results and their limitations: Vaccine-associated CD4 TCRs spanned the whole spike protein, with dominant responses in regions 160-218 and 743-854. Because no samples from the day 14 peak response were available, repertoires could be characterized only after the peak T cell response. The 56-69-year group was small, and its depth increase did not reach significance, likely because of low power. Participants were mostly white British, with more females than males. The authors suggested clonal diversity may have been underestimated. Conclusions about previously exposed vaccinees are limited, since just 5 to 7 AZD1222 recipients were seropositive for SARS-CoV-2 at baseline. Spike-specific TCR breadth and depth rose significantly after two AZD1222 doses compared with day 0 and with MenACWY recipients. Nearly half of unique spike-specific TCRs reportedly recognized epitopes outside regions mutated in the B.1.351 and B.1.1.7 variants.

The sample here was peripheral blood, taken on day 0 of AZD1222 vaccination. The receptor's source is an adult in good health. The sequence is built from TRBV30 and TRBJ2-7; tentative D gene TRBD2, with 6 bases matching. The bases read TGTGCCTGGAGTGTGTATCGGGGGACCGAGCAGTACTTC. Translated, it gives CAWSVYRGTEQYF.